This passage covers 32 T cell receptor beta chains from one sample sequenced in a study of T cell responses to AZD1222 COVID-19 vaccine. Here immunoSEQ multiplex PCR was the method, and the copy in TCRdb shows in-frame clones only, minus some. This sample yields about 180,000 clones, of which roughly 88% are seen a single time; under 14% belongs to the top ten. The specimen comprised peripheral blood, sampled 28 days after the second AZD1222 dose. The receptors were gathered from an adult who received the AZD1222 COVID-19 vaccine.

This clone was picked up one time. The chain uses TRBV19 and TRBJ2-1, with TRBD1 identical over 7 bases. The CDR3 has 15 amino acids. Trimming at V came to 7 bases and at J to 3 bases, leaving 9 bases not matched to a gene. Looked up from germline, CDR1 is LNHDA and CDR2 is SQIVND (reference sequence). The CDR3 DNA sequence: TGTGCCAGTAAGTCGGGACAGCAGCTCTACAATGAGCAGTTCTTC. Its protein product is CASKSGQQLYNEQFF.

CDR3 nucleotides: TGTGCCAGCAGCCAAGATATGAGGGACTGGACCATATATTTT. It encodes CASSQDMRDWTIYF. This chain joins TRBV3-1 (or the pseudogene TRBV3-2) and TRBJ1-3, with TRBD1 as a possible D gene (5 bases). Trimming left V 0 bases short and J 10 bases short, with 13 bases between. Germline assignment: CDR1 LGHDT and CDR2 YNNKEL (reference sequence). The CDR3 covers 14 residues.

The rearrangement joins TRBV7-3 to TRBJ1-1, with unresolved D. CDR3 length: 18 residues. Germline V lookup: CDR1 SGHTA, CDR2 FQGTGA. V was shortened by 2 bases and J by 1 base, with 20 bases between the two germline ends. The CDR3 region has the DNA TGTGCCAGCAGCTTAGGACCCCCGGGGTTAGGTGAGAACACTGAAGCTTTCTTT. Its protein product is CASSLGPPGLGENTEAFF.

This chain joins TRBV6-5 and TRBJ1-3; D not resolved. Germline V gene data show CDR1 as MNHEY and CDR2 as SVGAGI. Trimming took 10 bases from V and 0 from J, leaving 13 bases between them. The CDR3 consists of 14 residues. This CDR3 reads CAILSENSGNTIYF. CDR3 nucleotides: TGTGCCATCCTATCGGAGAACTCTGGAAACACCATATATTTT.

The genes are TRBV3-1 (or the pseudogene TRBV3-2) and TRBJ1-2; 9 nucleotides line up with TRBD1. The CDR3 runs 13 residues. V dropped 3 bases and J dropped 8; count of bases not matched to a gene: 4. In germline, CDR1 is LGHDT, CDR2 YNNKEL (reference sequence). This CDR3 is CASSHGQGQGYTF. The CDR3 region has the DNA TGTGCCAGCAGCCATGGACAGGGGCAAGGCTACACCTTC.

The rearrangement joins TRBV7-9 to TRBJ1-3; the D is unclear. The CDR3 consists of 14 residues. CDR1 is SEHNR, CDR2 FQNEAQ, per germline (reference sequence). The germline V and J ends were trimmed by 5 bases and 4 bases, with 12 bases remaining between them. Written as DNA, the CDR3 is TGTGCCAGCAGCCCCCATGTCTCCGGAAACACCATATATTTT. This translates into CASSPHVSGNTIYF.

Here the CDR3 reads CASSRGYGYTF. The CDR3 coding sequence is TGTGCCAGCAGCCGCGGGTATGGCTACACCTTC. J is TRBJ1-2 and V is TRBV13; no clear D. CDR3 length: 11 residues. The germline gives CDR1 PRHDT, CDR2 FYEKMQ (reference sequence). V was clipped by 5 bases and J by 5 bases, with 6 bases between them.

The gene calls are TRBV21-1 and TRBJ2-1; no DNA check was done on the table's D call, TRBD1. TRBV21-1 is a documented pseudogene. The CDR3 is 13 amino acids. The CDR3: CASSAGTGGLQFF. The DNA of the CDR3 is TGTGCCAGCAGTGCCGGGACAGGGGGTCTACAGTTCTTC.

This chain connects TRBV19 to TRBJ2-7, with 7 bases aligning to TRBD2. The length of the CDR3 is 16 residues. Germline lookup yields CDR1 LNHDA and CDR2 SQIVND (reference sequence). The V segment lost 6 bases and the J segment 2 bases; nucleotides outside the gene matches: 13. The CDR3 protein is CASSLTRASGAYEQYF. The CDR3 DNA reads as TGTGCCAGTAGCCTAACTCGGGCTAGCGGAGCCTACGAGCAGTACTTC.

The chain links TRBV7-2 to TRBJ1-2, with 10 bases that match TRBD1. CDR1 is SGHTA and CDR2 is FQGNSA in the germline V gene. After removal of 2 bases from V and 4 bases from J, the junction contained 4 bases not matched to a gene. The CDR3 contains 15 residues. The CDR3: CASSLRGQGGYGYTF. The DNA for the CDR3 is TGTGCCAGCAGCTTAAGAGGACAGGGGGGCTATGGCTACACCTTC.

This chain's CDR3 is CASSYGPTGSPGELFF. CDR3 DNA: TGTGCCAGCAGTTATGGACCTACAGGGAGTCCCGGGGAGCTGTTTTTT. The genes are TRBV7-2 and TRBJ2-2; tentatively, D is TRBD1 (6 bases). Germline CDR1 is SGHTA and CDR2 is FQGNSA. V was clipped by 6 bases and J by 6 bases, with 20 bases between them. The CDR3 contains 16 residues.

V and J are TRBV6-5 and TRBJ2-6; D remains ambiguous. The CDR3 has 13 amino acids. The V and J ends lost 10 bases and 4 bases respectively, with 11 bases between them. The germline V gene has CDR1 MNHEY and CDR2 SVGAGI. CDR3 DNA: TGTGCCACCTATACCCCGGGGGCCAACGTCCTGACTTTC. This encodes CATYTPGANVLTF.

V is TRBV6-5 and J is TRBJ1-2, with a weak D call TRBD1 (5 bases). Germline CDR1 reads MNHEY; CDR2 reads SVGAGI. The CDR3 runs to 14 residues. Between the trimmed V and J ends, which lost 11 bases and 6 bases, there was a span of 22 bases. CDR3 protein: CAVMNWGAEDGYTF. CDR3 bases: TGTGCCGTAATGAACTGGGGCGCAGAGGATGGCTACACCTTC.

CDR3 bases: TGCAGTGCTAGTTTGAAAATCTCCTACGAGCAGTACTTC. This translates into CSASLKISYEQYF. The chain combines TRBV20-1 with TRBJ2-7; D gene uncertain. This CDR3 is 13 amino acids long. V lost 3 bases and J lost 0, with 9 bases in between. CDR1 is DFQATT and CDR2 is SNEGSKA in the germline V gene (reference sequence).

CDR3 protein: CASSFRGYDRGTEQPQHF. Written as DNA, the CDR3 is TGTGCCAGCAGCTTCCGGGGCTACGACAGGGGGACGGAGCAGCCCCAGCATTTT. V usage is TRBV7-9 and J usage is TRBJ1-5; 9 bases match TRBD1. This CDR3 has 18 residues. In germline, CDR1 is SEHNR, CDR2 FQNEAQ (reference sequence). V gave up 3 bases and J gave up 7 bases; unmatched junction bases: 16.

The gene calls are TRBV5-1 and TRBJ2-2; D might be TRBD1 (6 bases). The germline gives CDR1 SGHRS, CDR2 YFSETQ. The V gene lost 4 bases and the J gene lost 0 bases, with 13 bases spanning the gap. CDR3 length: 16 amino acids. The DNA for the CDR3 is TGCGCCAGCAGCATCCGACAGGTATCGAACACCGGGGAGCTGTTTTTT. Protein sequence: CASSIRQVSNTGELFF.

In its sample, this clone was seen a few times. This chain connects TRBV7-2 to TRBJ1-1; TRBD1 matches 8 bases. This CDR3 is built from 15 residues. Germline V gene data show CDR1 as SGHTA and CDR2 as FQGNSA. V shed 5 bases and J 1 base; nucleotides not matched to a gene: 6. CDR3 sequence: CASSPGTGSNTEAFF. The CDR3 bases are TGTGCCAGCAGCCCCGGGACAGGATCGAACACTGAAGCTTTCTTT.

The CDR3 is CASSYYPGPSYGYTF. CDR3 DNA sequence: TGTGCCAGCAGCTATTACCCGGGACCCAGCTATGGCTACACCTTC. The V and J genes are TRBV7-3 and TRBJ1-2; D is perhaps TRBD1 (5 bases). Between the trimmed V and J ends, which lost 4 bases and 4 bases, there was a span of 16 bases. This CDR3 is built from 15 residues. Per the germline V gene, CDR1 is SGHTA and CDR2 is FQGTGA.

V usage is TRBV27 and J usage is TRBJ1-1; TRBD1 matches at 7 bases. The junction had 11 bases not matched to a gene; V was cut back by 6 bases and J by 1 base. The CDR3 has 16 residues. CDR1 is MNHEY, CDR2 SMNVEV, per germline (reference sequence). CDR3 bases: TGTGCCAGCAGGCAGGGTTTGAAGGGGGCGAACACTGAAGCTTTCTTT. It specifies CASRQGLKGANTEAFF.

The chain combines TRBV18 with TRBJ2-3; D perhaps matches TRBD1 (6 bases). V was pared by 6 bases and J by 0 bases, with 16 bases between. The germline V gene has CDR1 KGHSH and CDR2 LQKENI. CDR3 length: 16 amino acids. CDR3 sequence reads: CASSPGQRFSTDTQYF. The DNA of the CDR3 is TGTGCCAGCTCCCCTGGACAGAGATTTAGCACAGATACGCAGTATTTT. Full variable domain (missing parts from reference TRBV18 and TRBJ2-3): NAGVMQNPRHLVRRRGQEARLRCSPMKGHSHVYWYRQLPEEGLKFMVYLQKENIIDESGMPKERFSAEFPKEGPSILRIQQVVRGDSAAYFCASSPGQRFSTDTQYFGPGTRLTVL.

Points on this clone: Additional DNA sequences in this sample encode the identical CDR3. CDR3 in DNA: TGTGCCAGCAGCTTAGAGGGACAGGGGCTTTCACCCCTCCACTTT. Translated: CASSLEGQGLSPLHF. This chain links TRBV7-3 with TRBJ1-6; 10 nucleotides agree with TRBD1. V was clipped by 2 bases and J by 9 bases; unmatched bases: 4. Germline V gives CDR1 SGHTA, CDR2 FQGTGA. This CDR3 is built from 15 residues.

This rearrangement joins TRBV28 to TRBJ1-1, with unresolved D. V shed 0 bases and J shed 1 base, with 6 bases lying between them. Germline V CDR1 and CDR2: MDHEN, SYDVKM. The CDR3 is 14 amino acids. The chain's CDR3 is CASSLWRSNTEAFF. In DNA, the CDR3 is TGTGCCAGCAGTTTATGGCGGTCGAACACTGAAGCTTTCTTT.

The V call is TRBV3-1 (or the pseudogene TRBV3-2), the J call TRBJ2-5; D call uncertain. The germline gives CDR1 LGHDT, CDR2 YNNKEL (reference sequence). The CDR3 loop spans 13 amino acids. The V end was cut by 4 bases, the J end by 3 bases, with 9 bases between. CDR3: CASSLWQEETQYF. CDR3 nucleotide sequence: TGTGCCAGCAGCCTTTGGCAGGAAGAGACCCAGTACTTC.

The rearrangement uses TRBV27 and TRBJ1-6, with TRBD1 as a possible D gene (6 bases). This CDR3 region has 16 residues. Germline CDR1 is MNHEY and CDR2 is SMNVEV (reference sequence). V gave up 6 bases and J gave up 7 bases, with 19 bases separating them. The DNA of the CDR3 is TGTGCCAGCAGGCAGTCGACGGGGGCTGGGAATTCACCCCTCCACTTT. It encodes CASRQSTGAGNSPLHF.

The chain links TRBV6-5 to TRBJ2-6, with TRBD1 identical over 9 bases. Germline V gene sequence: CDR1 MNHEY, CDR2 SVGAGI. Trimming took 6 bases from V and 2 from J; bases not matched to a gene: 2. This CDR3 region has 15 residues. Written as DNA, the CDR3 is TGTGCCAGCAGACGACAGGGGGCTGGGGCCAACGTCCTGACTTTC. Its protein is CASRRQGAGANVLTF.

This chain links TRBV7-9 with TRBJ2-3; the D call may be TRBD1 or TRBD2 (5 bases each). Germline lookup yields CDR1 SEHNR and CDR2 FQNEAQ (reference sequence). CDR3 length: 13 amino acids. Trimming left V 4 bases short and J 5 bases short, with 10 bases between. The CDR3 sequence: CASSWTRGDTQYF. The CDR3 region has the DNA TGTGCCAGCAGCTGGACGAGGGGAGATACGCAGTATTTT.

The V gene is TRBV2, the J gene TRBJ1-6; D call uncertain. Germline V CDR1 and CDR2: SNHLY, FYNNEI. V was shortened by 6 bases and J by 7 bases, with 16 bases between the two germline ends. This CDR3 comprises 15 residues. This chain's CDR3 is CASSGGDSSNSPLHF. The CDR3 nucleotides are TGTGCCAGCAGCGGAGGCGACTCTTCGAATTCACCCCTCCACTTT.

This CDR3 is CASSTGPQETQYF. In nucleotides, the CDR3 is TGTGCCAGCAGTACAGGGCCGCAAGAGACCCAGTACTTC. The rearrangement joins TRBV27 to TRBJ2-5; TRBD1 is a possible D gene (6 bases). Looked up from germline, CDR1 is MNHEY and CDR2 is SMNVEV (reference sequence). Between the trimmed V and J ends, which lost 5 bases and 2 bases, there was a span of 9 bases. This CDR3 has 13 amino acids.

In its sample, this clone was seen once. At the DNA level, this CDR3 is encoded by other sequences in the same sample as well. This chain joins TRBV30 and TRBJ2-7; D unclear. Germline V gene sequence: CDR1 GTSNPN, CDR2 SVGIG (reference sequence). CDR3 size: 12 residues. V lost 5 bases and J 2 bases, leaving 10 bases between the germline ends. CDR3 sequence (DNA): TGTGCCTGGGGAACGGGCCCCTACGAGCAGTACTTC. As protein: CAWGTGPYEQYF.

The rearrangement uses TRBV11-2 and TRBJ2-2, with D uncertain. V was cut by 1 base and J by 0 bases, with 9 bases left in between. Germline loops: CDR1 SGHAT, CDR2 FQNNGV. This CDR3 region has 16 residues. The CDR3 region is CASSLGYRTNTGELFF. The DNA for the CDR3 is TGTGCCAGCAGCTTAGGGTATAGGACGAACACCGGGGAGCTGTTTTTT. The whole variable domain, remainder taken from reference TRBV11-2 and TRBJ2-2, is EAGVAQSPRYKIIEKRQSVAFWCNPISGHATLYWYQQILGQGPKLLIQFQNNGVVDDSQLPKDRFSAERLKGVDSTLKIQPAKLEDSAVYLCASSLGYRTNTGELFFGEGSRLTVL.

This chain joins TRBV18 and TRBJ2-1; no firm D call. This CDR3 is 18 amino acids long. Per the germline V gene, CDR1 is KGHSH and CDR2 is LQKENI. V gave up 3 bases and J gave up 0 bases, with 18 bases separating them. The CDR3 sequence is CASSPIGRSVSSYNEQFF. DNA for the CDR3: TGTGCCAGCTCACCCATCGGGCGGAGCGTGAGCTCCTACAATGAGCAGTTCTTC.

This sequence joins TRBV28 and TRBJ2-3; D unclear. V was shortened by 2 bases and J by 4 bases, with 10 bases between the two germline ends. The CDR3 spans 14 residues. From germline, CDR1 is MDHEN and CDR2 SYDVKM. In nucleotides, the CDR3 is TGTGCCAGCAGTTTAACATCGGCGGCAGATACGCAGTATTTT. This gives the protein CASSLTSAADTQYF. The complete variable domain, with remaining parts taken from reference TRBV28 and TRBJ2-3, reads DVKVTQSSRYLVKRTGEKVFLECVQDMDHENMFWYRQDPGLGLRLIYFSYDVKMKEKGDIPEGYSVSREKKERFSLILESASTNQTSMYLCASSLTSAADTQYFGPGTRLTVL.